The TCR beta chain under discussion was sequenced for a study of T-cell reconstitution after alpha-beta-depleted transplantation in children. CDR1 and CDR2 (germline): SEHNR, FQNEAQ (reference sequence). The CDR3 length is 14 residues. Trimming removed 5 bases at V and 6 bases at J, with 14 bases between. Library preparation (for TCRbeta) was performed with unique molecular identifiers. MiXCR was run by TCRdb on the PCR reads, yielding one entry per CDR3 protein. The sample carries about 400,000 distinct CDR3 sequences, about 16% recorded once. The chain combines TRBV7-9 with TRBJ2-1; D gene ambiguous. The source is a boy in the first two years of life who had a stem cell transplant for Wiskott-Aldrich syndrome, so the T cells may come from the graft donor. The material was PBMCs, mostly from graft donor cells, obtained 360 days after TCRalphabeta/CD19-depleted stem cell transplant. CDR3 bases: TGTGCCAGCAGCAGTAACAAGGAGTTCAATGAGCAGTTCTTC. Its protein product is CASSSNKEFNEQFF.